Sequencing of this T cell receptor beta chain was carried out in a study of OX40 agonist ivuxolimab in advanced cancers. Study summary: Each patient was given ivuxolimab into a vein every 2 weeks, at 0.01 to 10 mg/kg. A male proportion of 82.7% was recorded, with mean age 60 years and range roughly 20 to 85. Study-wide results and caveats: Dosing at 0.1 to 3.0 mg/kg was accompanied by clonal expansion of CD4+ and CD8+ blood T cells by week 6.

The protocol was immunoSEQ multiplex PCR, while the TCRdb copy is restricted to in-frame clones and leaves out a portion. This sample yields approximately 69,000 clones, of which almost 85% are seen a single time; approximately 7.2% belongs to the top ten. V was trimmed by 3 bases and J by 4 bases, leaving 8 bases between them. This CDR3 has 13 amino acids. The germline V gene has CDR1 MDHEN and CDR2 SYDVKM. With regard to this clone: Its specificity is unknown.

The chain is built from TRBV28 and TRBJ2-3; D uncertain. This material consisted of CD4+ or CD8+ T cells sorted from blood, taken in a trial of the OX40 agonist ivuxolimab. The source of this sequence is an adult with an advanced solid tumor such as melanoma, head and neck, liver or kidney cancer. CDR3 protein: CASSFTSADTQYF. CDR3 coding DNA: TGTGCCAGCAGTTTCACCAGCGCAGATACGCAGTATTTT.